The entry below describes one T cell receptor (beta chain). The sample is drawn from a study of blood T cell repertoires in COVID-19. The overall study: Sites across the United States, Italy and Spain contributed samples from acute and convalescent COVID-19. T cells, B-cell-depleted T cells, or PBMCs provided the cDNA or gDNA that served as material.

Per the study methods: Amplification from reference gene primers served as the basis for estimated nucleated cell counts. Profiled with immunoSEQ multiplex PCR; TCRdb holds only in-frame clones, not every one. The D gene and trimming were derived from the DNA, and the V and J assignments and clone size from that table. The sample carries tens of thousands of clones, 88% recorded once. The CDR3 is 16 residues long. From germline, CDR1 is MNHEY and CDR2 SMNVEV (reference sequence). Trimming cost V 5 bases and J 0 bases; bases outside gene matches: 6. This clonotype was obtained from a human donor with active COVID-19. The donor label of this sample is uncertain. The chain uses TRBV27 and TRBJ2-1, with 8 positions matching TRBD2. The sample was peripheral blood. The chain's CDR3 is CASSVLADSSYNEQFF. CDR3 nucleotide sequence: TGTGCCAGCAGTGTACTAGCGGATAGCTCCTACAATGAGCAGTTCTTC.